The 7 T cell receptor beta chains listed next were all sequenced from one sample in a study of T cells expressing NK-cell markers. TCRdb reprocessed the 5' RACE reads and keeps a single row for each CDR3 protein, giving no DNA. This repertoire includes some 440,000 distinct CDR3 sequences. The material sequenced was blood T cells: a sorted CD56 or NKG2C T cell subset, CD4+ or CD8+ T cells, or bulk PBMC T cells (not recorded which). The receptors stem from a woman aged 45-65 years in good health.

This chain connects TRBV5-1 to TRBJ2-3; with no DNA, the TCRdb D assignment of TRBD2 cannot be verified. CDR3 size: 15 residues. The V gene's germline CDR1 is SGHRS and CDR2 YFSETQ. The CDR3 region is CASRPTSGRADTQYF.

The J gene is TRBJ1-5, the V gene TRBV2; TCRdb calls TRBD1, which cannot be checked without DNA. Germline CDR1 is SNHLY and CDR2 is FYNNEI. This CDR3 region has 14 residues. CDR3 sequence reads: CASSVGGWGQPQHF.

The V call is TRBV29-1, the J call TRBJ2-2; no DNA is available, so the TRBD1 call from TCRdb remains unchecked. The germline CDR1 and CDR2 sequences are SQVTM and ANQGSEA. This CDR3 is built from 14 residues. The CDR3 loop reads CSSSGHSNTGELFF.

This chain uses TRBV5-1 with TRBJ1-1; TCRdb's D gene call, TRBD1, goes unchecked for lack of DNA. Germline CDR1 reads SGHRS; CDR2 reads YFSETQ. The CDR3 is 11 residues long. CDR3 residues: CASLEGVEAFF.

This rearrangement joins TRBV21-1 to TRBJ1-5; there is no DNA to check the TCRdb D call of TRBD1. TRBV21-1 is recorded as a pseudogene. The CDR3 totals 17 residues. The CDR3 loop is CASTGTGAAFGNQPQHF.

The chain uses TRBV12-3 or TRBV12-4 and TRBJ2-2; absent DNA, TCRdb's TRBD2 call cannot be checked. The CDR3 loop spans 14 amino acids. The CDR3 reads CASSSGLASGELFF.

This chain uses TRBV14 with TRBJ2-6; TCRdb proposes TRBD1, but this gene call is untestable without DNA. The CDR3 contains 15 residues. CDR1 SGHDN and CDR2 FVKESK come from the germline V gene. The CDR3 loop reads CASSLPGGTANVLTF.